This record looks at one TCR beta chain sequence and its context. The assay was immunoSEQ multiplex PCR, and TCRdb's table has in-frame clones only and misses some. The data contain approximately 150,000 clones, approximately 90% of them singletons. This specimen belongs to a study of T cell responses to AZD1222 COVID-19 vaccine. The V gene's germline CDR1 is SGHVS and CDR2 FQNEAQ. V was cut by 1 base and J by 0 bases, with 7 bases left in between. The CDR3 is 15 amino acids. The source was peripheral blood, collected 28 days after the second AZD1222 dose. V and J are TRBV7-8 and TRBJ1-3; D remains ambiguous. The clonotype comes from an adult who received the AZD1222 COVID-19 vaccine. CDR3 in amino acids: CASSLDSHSGNTIYF. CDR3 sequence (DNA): TGTGCCAGCAGCTTAGACTCACACTCTGGAAACACCATATATTTT.